The source of this TCR beta chain is a study of blood T cell repertoires in COVID-19 (dated by TCRdb to the early 2020s). At the level of the whole study: The collaborator samples originated in the United States, Italy and Spain and spanned the acute and convalescent phases of COVID-19. Samples were obtained from the ongoing ImmuneRACE study (first 160 participants) and from 1,254 subjects provided by 6 global collaborators. The material from the prospective study consisted of cDNA or gDNA derived from T cells, B-cell-depleted T cells, or PBMCs. Where HLA class I and class II types were available, the types were taken from metadata supplied by the sample provider, not from assay-based typing. The sample metadata nearly always contained a de-identified subject ID, COVID-19 status, age in years and sex. The repertoires were released in a freely available public database intended as a resource for research on the immune response to SARS-CoV-2. Subjects who had been exposed to COVID-19, were actively infected with it, or had recovered from it provided the deeply sampled blood TCRbeta repertoires that made up the dataset.

Each collaborating institution followed its own protocols to collect whole blood in K2EDTA tubes. Collaborator samples were shipped for TCRbeta analysis as frozen whole blood, isolated PBMCs, or DNA extracted from either sample type. As to this clone: Its binding antigen is unknown. It has no much larger one-base neighbor in the sample; base qualities were not kept.

General study outcomes and caveats: The quantity of clinical and demographic metadata differed by source and by participant and was supplied without curation.

TCRbeta CDR3 regions were amplified from genomic DNA using the immunoSEQ Assay, a bias-controlled multiplex PCR. On the authors' methods: The number of nucleated cells in each sample was estimated from the amplification of reference gene primers within the assay. To quantify the absolute abundance of each unique TCRbeta CDR3 rearrangement, sequence reads were collapsed and filtered. For each sample, productive Simpson clonality was calculated by taking the square root of Simpson's diversity index across productive rearrangements. The source is immuneACCESS, and TCRdb retained only in-frame sequences with V and J called. Part of the clones is not carried over; for the studies checked, unresolved V genes explain less than half of this, and the remainder is unexplained. Clone size and V and J calls were adopted from that table, with D and trimming inferred from the DNA. Recorded for this sample are around 100,000 clones; roughly four fifths of them occurred a single time. 4% to 5.5% of the sample rests with the top ten.

Trimming at the junction amounts to 0 bases on V and 0 bases on J, and the germline ends lie 9 bases apart. Taken from the germline V gene, the CDR1 and CDR2 loops are SGHRS and YFSETQ. The CDR3 measures 15 amino acids from cysteine to phenylalanine. Only the CDR3 DNA is retained, 45 bases long and in frame from the first base. Sequencing was performed on peripheral blood. The receptor chain draws on TRBV5-1 and TRBJ1-2; the D gene cannot be named for sure. The clonotype comes from a man in his fifties or sixties with acute or convalescent COVID-19. The nucleotide sequence is given as TGCGCCAGCAGCTTGGGAGGCAGTTCTAACTATGGCTACACCTTC. Its translation reads: CASSLGGSSNYGYTF.